This TCR beta chain was sequenced during a study of T-cell reconstitution after alpha-beta-depleted transplantation in children. Findings of the study overall: Surviving recipient T cells and intrathymic progenitors accounted for some patients' high TCRbeta diversity at day 60.

This clonotype appeared many times. Antigen: not known. The V end was cut by 4 bases, the J end by 7 bases, with 11 bases between. Germline CDR1 SGHDT, CDR2 YYEEEE. The CDR3 sequence is 12 residues long. Preparation of the TCRbeta library involved a method that used unique molecular identifiers. TCRdb itself ran the PCR reads through MiXCR, one entry per CDR3 protein. The top ten hold less than 8% of the sample, which has some 300,000 distinct CDR3 sequences, about 9.4% seen once. This sequence originates from a boy less than two years old with acute myeloid leukemia, due to receive a stem cell transplant. The rearrangement uses TRBV5-6 and TRBJ2-5; D might be TRBD2 (6 bases). The material was PBMCs, obtained before TCRalphabeta/CD19-depleted stem cell transplant. The CDR3 sequence: CASSAEEGTQYF. CDR3 DNA sequence: TGTGCCAGCAGCGCGGAGGAGGGGACCCAGTACTTC.